This T cell receptor beta chain appears in the sequencing data of a study of neurological immune-mediated disorders (dated by TCRdb to the late 2010s). As for the study more broadly: Using UMI-based sequencing, the study compared peripheral blood TCR-beta repertoires from patients with HTLV-I-associated myelopathy (HAM/TSP), patients with multiple sclerosis, and healthy controls. Alongside PBMC samples, the set of about 100 TCR-beta libraries contained longitudinal samples, technical triplicates, and paired CD4+ and CD8+ T-cell subsets that had been sorted. Longitudinal HAM/TSP and healthy donors were sampled at 3 time-points each (roughly 3-40 month intervals). The cohort included 60 to 75 subjects: about 14 with HAM/TSP, around 35 with multiple sclerosis, and 20 healthy controls. Results and caveats for the whole study, not just this receptor: Expanded clones from different subjects shared no identical CDR3 amino acid sequences, which suggests that TCR-beta repertoires were private in all groups. TCR clonal expansion was highest in HAM/TSP patients and lowest in MS patients, with MS patients falling below even healthy controls.

cDNA was synthesized by template-switch 5'RACE using a primer with a 10-nucleotide random unique molecular identifier that tagged each TCR transcript. Each sequencing run produced over 190 million TCR-beta sequences covering 15-18 subjects. The RNeasy kit was used to extract total RNA. Using the KAPA Real-time Library Amplification kit, TCR-beta VDJ regions were amplified with primers for the TCR constant region and the 5'RACE anchor. Sample indexes and Illumina adaptors were added in a first PCR, and a second PCR then increased library yield. After Ampure bead purification, the TCR product of roughly 650 bp was size-selected on a 2% E-gel SizeSelection system. Library quality was checked on a Bioanalyzer, concentration was measured with Qubit, and libraries were quantified with the Kapa Library Quantification kit before pooling. Paired-end 2 x 150 bp sequencing of the libraries was performed on an Illumina HiSeq 2500. To increase sequence diversity, roughly 24-30% phiX was spiked into each library pool. In the source study's methods: The UMI-based MiGEC pipeline processed quality-filtered reads and removed over 90% of raw TCR sequences during error correction. IMGT germline references were used for alignment of VDJ genes, and clonotypes were defined by a unique CDR3 amino acid sequence together with V-J genes. VDJtools evaluated clonal expansion, Shannon diversity and CDR3 relatedness (CalcPairwiseDistances, ClusterSamples); CLCbio workbench built phylogenetic trees. Expanded clones were defined as having at least 8 unique UMIs, based on coefficient-of-variation modelling across technical triplicates. The public sequencing data were trimmed at Q25 with fastp and processed into clonotypes with MiXCR by TCRdb, which kept only in-frame beta chains. Each entry merges the rows of one CDR3 protein and shows their most common DNA and genes. The V and J calls come from TCRdb's annotation, not from the publication. Counted in this sample were tens of thousands of distinct CDR3 sequences; about 10% of them appeared once. The top ten clones comprise about 9.6% of the sample.

The meaning of the sample's time point label: longitudinal time-point 1 (baseline). The healthy controls were volunteers from blood banks in Maryland, USA. Unsorted PBMC libraries were generated from 2 million PBMCs stored in RNAlater at -80 °C until RNA extraction. Peripheral blood was subjected to Ficoll-Hypaque density gradient centrifugation to isolate PBMCs, which were then cryopreserved in liquid nitrogen. There are many counts of this clonotype. Its antigen specificity is not known. Base-call qualities are not available, and no considerably larger clone is one nucleotide away. The germline V gene (reference sequence) supplies CDR1 MNHEY and CDR2 SMNVEV. V and J are truncated by 2 bases and 3 bases respectively, leaving an intervening sequence of 10 bases. Spanning cysteine to phenylalanine, the CDR3 consists of 14 amino acids. The only DNA kept is the CDR3, 42 bases in frame from the first base.

Specimen: PBMCs. The sequence was obtained from a man younger than 40 in good health. The rearranged chain carries TRBV27 and TRBJ1-1; a tentative D match to TRBD1 spans 6 bases. The DNA sequence is as follows: TGTGCCAGCAGTTTAACGAGGGGGGACACTGAAGCTTTCTTT. This encodes CASSLTRGDTEAFF.